This TCR beta chain was found in a study of radiotherapy plus CTLA-4 blockade in lung cancer. About the study: An objective response was seen in 18% of patients, and disease control in 30% to 35%. Findings of the study overall: Expansion in blood of tumor-derived TCR clones was seen after radiotherapy plus ipilimumab.

TCRdb's table, derived via immunoSEQ multiplex PCR, lists solely in-frame clones and lacks some. The sample lists about 38,000 clones, about 70% occurring once. About this clone: Its antigen is undetermined.

The starting material was peripheral blood, obtained from a patient treated with radiotherapy plus ipilimumab. The TCR originated in a human donor with non-small cell lung cancer who had stable disease on radiotherapy plus ipilimumab.

The CDR3, as DNA: TGTGCCAGCAGTGAAGAATACAGCGGTTATGGCTACACCTTC. Encoded protein: CASSEEYSGYGYTF. This chain uses TRBV6-1 with TRBJ1-2; D is undetermined. Germline assignment: CDR1 MNHNS and CDR2 SASEGT. CDR3 length equals 14 residues. V lost 1 base and J lost 5, with 11 bases in between.